These 27 T cell receptor beta chains came from one sample sequenced in a study of cytomegalovirus exposure and HLA in healthy donors. It was with 60 Vbeta and 13 Jbeta primers that the PCR ran. The assay was immunoSEQ multiplex PCR, and TCRdb's table has in-frame clones only and misses some. The sample shows around 100,000 clones, around 84% of them seen only once. The sample was PBMCs. The receptors here all came from a man between 18 and 29 years old in good health and CMV-seronegative.

This clone has a handful of counts. The J gene is TRBJ1-5, the V gene TRBV27, with 7 nucleotides matching TRBD1. This CDR3 contains 14 residues. V lost 3 bases, J lost 4 bases, and 3 bases stayed unmatched. The germline V gene encodes CDR1 MNHEY and CDR2 SMNVEV (reference sequence). The CDR3 region is CASSLGQRNQPQHF. CDR3 nucleotides: TGTGCCAGCAGTTTGGGACAGAGAAATCAGCCCCAGCATTTT.

The chain employs TRBV4-1 and TRBJ1-2; D is perhaps TRBD1 (5 bases). The germline CDR1 and CDR2 sequences are MGHRA and YSYEKL. This CDR3 has 14 residues. Trimming removed 3 bases at V and 7 bases at J, with 15 bases between. Here the CDR3 DNA reads TGCGCCAGCAGCCACGATCGGGGGAGTCGTGGCTACACCTTC. Its translation: CASSHDRGSRGYTF.

The V call is TRBV28, the J call TRBJ1-6; 8 bases map to TRBD1. The trim removed 3 bases at V and 2 bases at J, leaving 0 bases unmatched. Germline V gene sequence: CDR1 MDHEN, CDR2 SYDVKM. This CDR3 spans 15 amino acids. DNA of the CDR3: TGTGCCAGCAGTTTGGACAGGGCCTATAATTCACCCCTCCACTTT. Protein: CASSLDRAYNSPLHF.

The chain recombines TRBV10-1 with TRBJ2-3; perhaps TRBD1 as D (5 bases). Germline values: CDR1 WNHNN, CDR2 SYGVQD (reference sequence). Trimming took 4 bases from V and 5 from J, leaving 10 bases between them. The CDR3 is made up of 13 amino acids. The CDR3 protein is CASSVRAVDTQYF. For the CDR3, the DNA is TGCGCCAGCAGTGTCAGGGCCGTAGATACGCAGTATTTT.

Only one count was recorded for this clone. The chain employs TRBV6-5 and TRBJ2-1, with D possibly matching TRBD2 (5 bases). Trimming shortened V by 6 bases and J by 4 bases, and 16 bases separated the two germline ends. CDR3 length: 15 amino acids. The germline CDR1 and CDR2 sequences are MNHEY and SVGAGI. In nucleotides, the CDR3 is TGTGCCAGCAGGCCACTAGATTTAGGGTACAATGAGCAGTTCTTC. It specifies CASRPLDLGYNEQFF.

The chain couples TRBV28 to TRBJ2-7; 10 nucleotides line up with TRBD2. This CDR3 region has 15 residues. Per germline, CDR1 MDHEN and CDR2 SYDVKM. With 6 bases clipped from V and 3 bases from J, the junction kept 8 bases outside the gene matches. The CDR3 nucleotides are TGTGCCAGCAGCGAAAGCGGGAGGGGCGACTACGAGCAGTACTTC. Amino acid sequence: CASSESGRGDYEQYF.

The chain links TRBV5-1 to TRBJ2-2, with D perhaps TRBD2 (6 bases). This CDR3 comprises 16 residues. CDR1 SGHRS and CDR2 YFSETQ come from the germline V gene. The V gene lost 3 bases and the J gene lost 6 bases, with 18 bases spanning the gap. The CDR3 spells CASSSLSGVEAGELFF. CDR3 bases: TGCGCCAGCAGCTCCCTTTCGGGGGTGGAGGCCGGGGAGCTGTTTTTT. The entire variable domain, with the rest obtained from reference TRBV5-1 and TRBJ2-2, is as follows: KAGVTQTPRYLIKTRGQQVTLSCSPISGHRSVSWYQQTPGQGLQFLFEYFSETQRNKGNFPGRFSGRQFSNSRSEMNVSTLELGDSALYLCASSSLSGVEAGELFFGEGSRLTVL.

The chain couples TRBV27 to TRBJ1-5; D is possibly TRBD1 (5 bases). This CDR3 contains 20 residues. Looked up from germline, CDR1 is MNHEY and CDR2 is SMNVEV (reference sequence). Trimming took off 8 bases at V and 7 bases at J, with 36 bases between the two ends. CDR3 loop: CASRRGGEGVQLTIQQPQHF. The CDR3 DNA sequence: TGTGCCAGCCGAAGGGGAGGTGAGGGTGTTCAATTAACCATACAACAGCCCCAGCATTTT.

This clone was counted only a few times. The CDR3 sequence: CASGTRRGGEQFF. The DNA for the CDR3 is TGCGCCAGCGGGACTAGGAGAGGCGGTGAGCAGTTCTTC. The V and J genes are TRBV10-1 and TRBJ2-1; 8 bases are shared with TRBD2. Per the germline V gene, CDR1 is WNHNN and CDR2 is SYGVQD (reference sequence). This CDR3 has 13 amino acids. Trimming cost V 8 bases and J 9 bases; bases outside gene matches: 9.

The chain carries TRBV5-1 and TRBJ1-1; D remains ambiguous. Germline CDR1 and CDR2: SGHRS and YFSETQ. Trimming removed 5 bases from V and 6 bases from J, with 14 bases in between. This CDR3 spans 13 amino acids. The CDR3 DNA reads TGCGCCAGCAGAGAGGTGCGGGCTCCTGAAGCTTTCTTT. It translates to CASREVRAPEAFF.

For this clone: The junction departs from germline at one end; a sequencing error may be responsible. The chain joins TRBV9 to TRBJ1-2; no firm D call. Germline CDR1 and CDR2: SGDLS and YYNGEE. CDR3 length equals 14 residues. CDR3: CASSGTKAYYDYTF. In DNA form, the CDR3 reads TGTGCCAGCAGCGGAACGAAAGCTTATTATGACTACACCTTC.

This clone came up once. The chain combines TRBV27 with TRBJ1-2; D call uncertain. From germline, CDR1 is MNHEY and CDR2 SMNVEV (reference sequence). The CDR3 totals 11 residues. Trimming removed 5 bases at V and 4 bases at J, with 5 bases between. In nucleotides, the CDR3 is TGTGCCAGCAGTGGGAGCTATGGCTACACCTTC. It yields the protein CASSGSYGYTF.

This clone is a singleton in its sample. This rearrangement joins TRBV19 to TRBJ1-5, with D possibly TRBD1 on 5 matching bases. The CDR3 covers 13 residues. Looked up from germline, CDR1 is LNHDA and CDR2 is SQIVND (reference sequence). V shed 6 bases and J shed 0 bases, with 6 bases lying between them. The CDR3 protein is CASRGVSNQPQHF. CDR3 sequence (DNA): TGTGCCAGTAGAGGGGTTAGCAATCAGCCCCAGCATTTT.

The V call is TRBV6-5, the J call TRBJ2-5; TRBD2 matches 10 bases. This CDR3 contains 14 residues. The germline V gene has CDR1 MNHEY and CDR2 SVGAGI. Germline trimming cut 7 bases from V and 5 bases from J; bases unmatched to any gene: 7. The CDR3 DNA reads as TGTGCCAGCAAGGAAGCGGGAGGGGGGGAGACCCAGTACTTC. Its translation is CASKEAGGGETQYF.

V and J are TRBV5-1 and TRBJ2-7; D gene uncertain. CDR3 length: 12 amino acids. V dropped 8 bases and J dropped 2 bases, with 11 bases sitting between them. Germline V gene data show CDR1 as SGHRS and CDR2 as YFSETQ. The CDR3 bases are TGCGCCAGTTCCTCACATCCCTACGAGCAGTACTTC. This codes for CASSSHPYEQYF.

This clone was seen a few times. The CDR3 protein is CASSGTGGGAGANVLTF. CDR3 DNA sequence: TGTGCCAGCAGCGGAACAGGGGGCGGAGCTGGGGCCAACGTCCTGACTTTC. This chain links TRBV2 with TRBJ2-6; 9 bases map to TRBD1. V lost 6 bases to trimming and J lost 2 bases; unmatched junction nucleotides: 8. The germline CDR1 and CDR2 sequences are SNHLY and FYNNEI. The CDR3 length is 17 residues.

This clone was recorded once. The chain uses TRBV28 and TRBJ1-5; the D gene is possibly TRBD1 (6 bases). The germline gives CDR1 MDHEN, CDR2 SYDVKM. Deletions cut 6 bases from V and 2 bases from J, with 20 bases between. This CDR3 region has 17 residues. The CDR3 nucleotides read TGTGCCAGCAGCCCTAGGGGGAGGGGATCGGGCAATCAGCCCCAGCATTTT. Translating gives CASSPRGRGSGNQPQHF. Variable domain in full (rest from reference TRBV28 and TRBJ1-5): DVKVTQSSRYLVKRTGEKVFLECVQDMDHENMFWYRQDPGLGLRLIYFSYDVKMKEKGDIPEGYSVSREKKERFSLILESASTNQTSMYLCASSPRGRGSGNQPQHFGDGTRLSIL.

The rearrangement uses TRBV9 and TRBJ1-1; D not certain. In germline, CDR1 is SGDLS, CDR2 YYNGEE. The CDR3 length is 13 residues. V was cut by 4 bases and J by 1 base, with 8 bases left in between. The CDR3 region has the DNA TGTGCCAGCAGCTCCCAGGCGAACACTGAAGCTTTCTTT. Protein: CASSSQANTEAFF. The complete variable domain, with remaining parts taken from reference TRBV9 and TRBJ1-1, reads DSGVTQTPKHLITATGQRVTLRCSPRSGDLSVYWYQQSLDQGLQFLIQYYNGEERAKGNILERFSAQQFPDLHSELNLSSLELGDSALYFCASSSQANTEAFFGQGTRLTVV.

This sequence joins TRBV9 and TRBJ1-1; possible D gene TRBD1, 6 bases. CDR1 and CDR2 (germline): SGDLS, YYNGEE. This CDR3 spans 17 amino acids. Trimming took off 2 bases at V and 0 bases at J, with 17 bases between the two ends. CDR3 DNA: TGTGCCAGCAGCGTCGCGTCAGGGGCTCACATGAACACTGAAGCTTTCTTT. It is translated as CASSVASGAHMNTEAFF.

The chain joins TRBV27 to TRBJ1-1, with D perhaps TRBD1 (6 bases). The CDR3 extends over 13 amino acids. Germline V gene data show CDR1 as MNHEY and CDR2 as SMNVEV (reference sequence). Trimming stripped 4 bases from V and 4 bases from J, with 10 bases between. CDR3 in DNA: TGTGCCAGCAGTTGGGGGGGCGGCACTGAAGCTTTCTTT. This gives the protein CASSWGGGTEAFF.

V and J are TRBV23-1 and TRBJ1-1; 7 nucleotides align to TRBD1. TRBV23-1 is classed as an ORF, of uncertain function. The CDR3 loop spans 13 amino acids. In nucleotides, the CDR3 is TGCGAGACCGACAGGGAGGAAGGGACTGAAGCTTTCTTT. It encodes CETDREEGTEAFF.

V is TRBV4-1 and J is TRBJ2-7, with 10 bases identical to TRBD2. CDR3 length equals 15 residues. Germline V gene lookup returns CDR1 MGHRA and CDR2 YSYEKL. V was pared by 2 bases and J by 1 base, with 2 bases of the junction left unmatched. CDR3 loop: CASSQLAGESYEQYF. In DNA form, the CDR3 reads TGCGCCAGCAGCCAACTAGCGGGGGAATCCTACGAGCAGTACTTC.

J is TRBJ2-7 and V is TRBV5-1, with 7 bases that match TRBD1. The length of the CDR3 is 15 residues. The V gene end was trimmed by 0 bases and the J gene end by 6 bases; junction bases not matched to a gene: 9. The germline V gene has CDR1 SGHRS and CDR2 YFSETQ. CDR3 region: CASSLGPQGVGEQYF. The CDR3 bases are TGCGCCAGCAGCTTGGGTCCCCAGGGGGTCGGCGAGCAGTACTTC.

The chain is built from TRBV10-2 and TRBJ1-6, with 10 nucleotides matching TRBD1. Germline V gives CDR1 WSHSY, CDR2 SAAADI. The CDR3 extends over 17 amino acids. V shed 1 base, J shed 7 bases, and the junction held 7 bases outside the gene matches. This chain's CDR3 is CASSEWERTGGNSPLHF. The CDR3 DNA follows: TGCGCCAGCAGTGAGTGGGAAAGGACAGGGGGGAATTCACCCCTCCACTTT.

This chain's CDR3 is CASSVSSGGGGETQYF. CDR3 in DNA: TGTGCCAGCAGCGTTAGCTCCGGAGGGGGCGGAGAGACCCAGTACTTC. The chain joins TRBV11-2 to TRBJ2-5; D is possibly TRBD1 (7 bases). The CDR3 has 16 amino acids. V lost 5 bases and J 4 bases, leaving 20 bases between the germline ends. Germline V gene lookup returns CDR1 SGHAT and CDR2 FQNNGV.

The rearrangement links TRBV10-3 to TRBJ2-1; TRBD1 agrees at 8 bases. Germline lookup yields CDR1 ENHRY and CDR2 SYGVKD. The CDR3 runs to 16 residues. The V gene end was trimmed by 3 bases and the J gene end by 6 bases; junction bases not matched to a gene: 10. The CDR3 nucleotides read TGTGCCATCAGTGATTTAGGGCAGGGGGCTCTCAATGAGCAGTTCTTC. As protein: CAISDLGQGALNEQFF.

J is TRBJ2-3 and V is TRBV11-2; TRBD2 is a possible D gene (5 bases). V lost 2 bases and J lost 2, with 11 bases in between. The CDR3 extends over 15 amino acids. CDR1 and CDR2 from the germline V gene are SGHAT and FQNNGV. CDR3 sequence reads: CASSLQAEITDTQYF. DNA for the CDR3: TGTGCCAGCAGCTTACAAGCGGAGATCACAGATACGCAGTATTTT.